This T cell receptor (beta chain) is from a study of blood T cell repertoires in COVID-19. Germline lookup yields CDR1 ENHRY and CDR2 SYGVKD. The CDR3 covers 15 residues. V was pared by 10 bases and J by 4 bases, with 20 bases between. TCRdb's copy holds only in-frame clones and misses some; the assay was immunoSEQ multiplex PCR. The sample lists fewer than 200,000 clones, roughly 88% occurring once. The clonotype comes from a man between 60 and 75 years old who had recovered from COVID-19. The specimen was peripheral blood. The chain carries TRBV10-3 and TRBJ1-3; possible D gene TRBD1, 5 bases. CDR3 in amino acids: CATQLADTGGNTIYF. The CDR3 region has the DNA TGTGCCACGCAACTAGCCGACACAGGAGGAAACACCATATATTTT.